One T cell receptor (beta chain) is described in this entry. The length of the CDR3 is 15 residues. Losses at the gene ends were 5 bases for V and 0 bases for J; bases not matched to a gene: 6. Germline CDR1 is SGHVS and CDR2 is FNYEAQ. The record originates from a study of blood T cell repertoires in COVID-19. Study as a whole: Italy, Spain and the United States were the sources of the convalescent and acute COVID-19 samples.

The assay was immunoSEQ multiplex PCR, and TCRdb's table has in-frame clones only and misses some. This sample has about 200,000 clones, with roughly 78% found just once. The chain recombines TRBV7-6 with TRBJ2-7; 8 bases align to TRBD1. The receptor comes from a woman older than 75 with active or convalescent COVID-19. Sequencing input: peripheral blood. CDR3 coding DNA: TGTGCCAGCAGCAGAGGGACAGGCCCCTCCTACGAGCAGTACTTC. Translating it yields CASSRGTGPSYEQYF.